The clone carrying this T cell receptor (beta chain) was picked up a small number of times. The antigen is undetermined. TCRdb re-analysed the 5' RACE reads in MiXCR, keeping a single row per CDR3 protein. The sample lists about 200,000 distinct CDR3 sequences, roughly 7.5% occurring once. This entry belongs to a study of identical twins. Points from the study as a whole: Beta out-of-frame sequences showed weaker excess twin sharing. Cross-sectional statistics, not tracking of the same donors, supported the conclusions.

These data were likewise used in another study, on yellow fever vaccine responses in identical twins.

Sequencing was performed on memory (CD45RO+) T cells sorted from blood. The TCR sequence derives from a woman under 30 in good health.

The CDR3 bases are TGTGCCAGCAGTTACGGTCGGGACGGAAACTACGAGCAGTACTTC. The encoded protein is CASSYGRDGNYEQYF. V usage is TRBV6-2 or TRBV6-3 and J usage is TRBJ2-7; D could derive from TRBD1 or TRBD2 (5 bases each). The germline CDR1 and CDR2 sequences are MNHEY and SVGEGT. The CDR3 runs 15 residues. V lost 2 bases and J lost 3, with 14 bases in between.